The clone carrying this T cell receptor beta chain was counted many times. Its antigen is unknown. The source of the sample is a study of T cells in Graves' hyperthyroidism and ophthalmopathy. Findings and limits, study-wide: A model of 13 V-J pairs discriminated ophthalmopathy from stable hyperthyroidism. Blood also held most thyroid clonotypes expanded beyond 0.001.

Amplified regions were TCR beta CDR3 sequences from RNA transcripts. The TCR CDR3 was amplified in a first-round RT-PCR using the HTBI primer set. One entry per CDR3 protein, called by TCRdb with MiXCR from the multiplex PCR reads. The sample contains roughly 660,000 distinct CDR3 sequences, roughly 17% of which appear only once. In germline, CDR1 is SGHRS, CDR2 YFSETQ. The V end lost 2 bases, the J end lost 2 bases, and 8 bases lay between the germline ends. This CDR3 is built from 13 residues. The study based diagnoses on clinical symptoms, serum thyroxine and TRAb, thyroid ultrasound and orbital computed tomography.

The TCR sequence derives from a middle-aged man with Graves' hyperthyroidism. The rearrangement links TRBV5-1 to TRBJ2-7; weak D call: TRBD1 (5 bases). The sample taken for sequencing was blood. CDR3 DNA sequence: TGCGCCAGCAGCTTAGAGGACACCTACGAGCAGTACTTC. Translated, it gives CASSLEDTYEQYF.